Below, 32 T cell receptor beta chains from the same sample are listed, as sequenced in a study of CD8 T cells in ankylosing spondylitis. TCRdb recomputed calls from the 5' RACE reads with MiXCR, one row per CDR3 protein. The sample has hundreds of thousands of distinct CDR3 sequences, more than 25% seen once. Sequenced input: blood, either unsorted or a sorted T cell fraction (not recorded which). Source of these receptors: a male donor with ankylosing spondylitis or in good health (not recorded which).

The rearrangement joins TRBV6-1 to TRBJ2-7, with 7 nucleotides matching TRBD2. Germline CDR1 MNHNS, CDR2 SASEGT. Losses at the gene ends were 3 bases for V and 4 bases for J; bases not matched to a gene: 9. This CDR3 is built from 15 residues. CDR3 region: CASSDSGLIRYEQYF. The CDR3 region has the DNA TGTGCCAGCAGTGATTCGGGACTAATTCGGTACGAGCAGTACTTC.

This clonotype occurred many times. The chain couples TRBV25-1 to TRBJ2-4; D tentatively reads TRBD1 or TRBD2 (5 bases each). This CDR3 spans 18 amino acids. Trimming pared 4 bases from V and 2 bases from J, leaving 21 bases between. Germline lookup yields CDR1 MGHDK and CDR2 SYGVNS. The CDR3 nucleotides are TGTGCCAGCAGTGGGGGTCAGTGGGGGTTCCTATCCAAAAACATTCAGTACTTC. Residues: CASSGGQWGFLSKNIQYF.

This clonotype was detected ten times or more. This chain joins TRBV6-1 and TRBJ2-7; possible D gene TRBD1, 5 bases. The V gene lost 6 bases and the J gene lost 0 bases, with 9 bases spanning the gap. From germline, CDR1 is MNHNS and CDR2 SASEGT. The CDR3 spans 13 residues. The CDR3, as DNA: TGTGCCAGCAGGCCGGACACCTCCTACGAGCAGTACTTC. The encoded protein is CASRPDTSYEQYF.

In this sample, this clonotype turned up many times. The chain recombines TRBV4-1 with TRBJ2-2; no definite D call. The CDR3 length is 13 residues. In germline, CDR1 is MGHRA, CDR2 YSYEKL. The germline V and J ends were trimmed by 0 bases and 6 bases, with 5 bases remaining between them. The DNA for the CDR3 is TGCGCCAGCAGCCAAGAAACCTCCGGGGAGCTGTTTTTT. It translates to CASSQETSGELFF.

This clonotype was detected ten times or more. The chain recombines TRBV20-1 with TRBJ2-7; no firm D call. CDR1 and CDR2 (germline): DFQATT, SNEGSKA (reference sequence). V lost 0 bases, J lost 0 bases, and 12 bases lay in between. This CDR3 spans 15 amino acids. The CDR3 region is CSARDARKSSYEQYF. CDR3 coding DNA: TGCAGTGCTAGAGACGCGCGGAAGAGCTCCTACGAGCAGTACTTC.

A word on this clonotype: A clone one base away is much larger, so this may be a read error. The rearrangement links TRBV5-1 to TRBJ1-4, with no clear D. The CDR3 runs 14 residues. Germline V lookup: CDR1 SGHRS, CDR2 YFSETQ. V was pared by 4 bases and J by 7 bases, with 14 bases between. CDR3 sequence reads: CASSKSPFGEKLFF. The CDR3 DNA reads TGCGCCAGCAGCAAATCCCCCTTCGGTGAAAAACTGTTTTTT.

There are a few counts of this clonotype. V and J are TRBV4-3 and TRBJ2-7, with no clear D. CDR3 size: 16 residues. CDR1 is LGHNA, CDR2 YSLEER, per germline. The V gene lost 0 bases and the J gene lost 2 bases, with 14 bases spanning the gap. CDR3 amino acids: CASSQDIMADTYEQYF. CDR3 in DNA: TGCGCCAGCAGCCAAGACATTATGGCGGATACCTACGAGCAGTACTTC.

About this clonotype: This could be a read error, since a much larger clone is one nucleotide away. CDR3 bases: TGCAGTGCTGGAGTCCGAGCGAGAACCTACGAGCAGTACTTC. Its translation is CSAGVRARTYEQYF. The rearrangement links TRBV20-1 to TRBJ2-7, with unresolved D. The CDR3 totals 14 residues. Trimming removed 5 bases at V and 2 bases at J, with 16 bases between. Germline-derived CDR1 and CDR2 are DFQATT and SNEGSKA (reference sequence).

The chain joins TRBV20-1 to TRBJ2-7; tentative D call: TRBD1 (5 bases). The V gene lost 6 bases and the J gene lost 6 bases, with 15 bases spanning the gap. The CDR3 covers 12 residues. CDR1 is DFQATT and CDR2 is SNEGSKA in the germline V gene (reference sequence). CDR3 nucleotides: TGCAGTGCCCCTCAGGGAACCGGCGAGCAGTACTTC. Residues: CSAPQGTGEQYF.

The chain links TRBV12-3 or TRBV12-4 to TRBJ2-3, with unresolved D. V lost 3 bases to trimming and J lost 6 bases, with 10 bases between them. The CDR3 extends over 13 amino acids. CDR3 protein: CASSFRQIDTQYF. DNA for the CDR3: TGTGCCAGCAGTTTTAGGCAGATCGATACGCAGTATTTT.

Of note for this clonotype: A much bigger clone sits one base away, suggesting this may be a read error. The chain carries TRBV9 and TRBJ2-7; 7 positions agree with TRBD2. Germline V gives CDR1 SGDLS, CDR2 YYNGEE. The CDR3 is made up of 15 amino acids. The CDR3 DNA is TGTGCCTGCAGCCCGCGAGGCGCGGGAGCCCACGAGCAGTACTTC. This codes for CACSPRGAGAHEQYF.

This chain joins TRBV10-3 and TRBJ2-1; D gene ambiguous. The germline V gene encodes CDR1 ENHRY and CDR2 SYGVKD. Trimming removed 4 bases from V and 0 bases from J, with 7 bases in between. The CDR3 length is 14 residues. As DNA, the CDR3 is TGTGCCATCAGTGCCGGTACCTCCTACAATGAGCAGTTCTTC. It encodes CAISAGTSYNEQFF.

This clonotype was seen just once. V is TRBV6-1 and J is TRBJ2-1; no definite D call. Trimming removed 7 bases at V and 5 bases at J, with 18 bases between. CDR3 length equals 15 residues. CDR1 is MNHNS, CDR2 SASEGT, per germline. The CDR3 here is CASTRDPIRDNEQFF. In DNA form, the CDR3 reads TGTGCCAGCACTCGCGACCCCATAAGAGACAATGAGCAGTTCTTC.

The gene calls are TRBV29-1 and TRBJ1-1, with TRBD1 identical over 8 bases. With 6 bases clipped from V and 4 bases from J, the junction kept 10 bases outside the gene matches. Germline V gene data show CDR1 as SQVTM and CDR2 as ANQGSEA. The CDR3 has 14 residues. This chain's CDR3 is CSVERRGRVTEAFF. Here the CDR3 DNA reads TGCAGCGTCGAACGCAGGGGGCGGGTCACTGAAGCTTTCTTT.

The chain recombines TRBV29-1 with TRBJ2-3; 11 bases map to TRBD2. Germline V gene sequence: CDR1 SQVTM, CDR2 ANQGSEA. The trim removed 4 bases at V and 4 bases at J, leaving 4 bases unmatched. This CDR3 contains 14 residues. The CDR3 region is CSVGSGRAADTQYF. CDR3 nucleotides: TGCAGCGTTGGTAGCGGGAGGGCCGCAGATACGCAGTATTTT.

This clonotype appeared a few times. The chain is built from TRBV6-1 and TRBJ1-5, with D possibly matching TRBD1 (5 bases). This CDR3 has 13 residues. Germline V gene lookup returns CDR1 MNHNS and CDR2 SASEGT. Trimming stripped 5 bases from V and 7 bases from J, with 12 bases between. The CDR3 sequence: CASSTSGTQPQHF. The CDR3 nucleotides read TGTGCCAGCAGTACATCCGGGACCCAGCCCCAGCATTTT.

The V and J genes are TRBV6-1 and TRBJ2-1; TRBD2 might be the D (5 bases). This CDR3 has 14 amino acids. The V end lost 7 bases, the J end lost 11 bases, and 21 bases lay between the germline ends. Germline CDR1 and CDR2: MNHNS and SASEGT. Here the CDR3 DNA reads TGTGCCAGCACCGAGGGCATAGATCTCGGGAAGCAGTTCTTC. Protein sequence: CASTEGIDLGKQFF.

The chain employs TRBV20-1 and TRBJ2-7; 7 bases line up with TRBD1. Unmatched junction bases numbered 8, after V lost 5 bases and J lost 7 bases. The CDR3 covers 12 residues. Germline CDR1 is DFQATT and CDR2 is SNEGSKA (reference sequence). The CDR3, as DNA: TGCAGTGCTTCGGGACAGAGTGTTGAGCAGTACTTC. Protein product: CSASGQSVEQYF.

In its sample, this clonotype was seen a few times. CDR3 in amino acids: CASSLRWDYPYEQYF. The DNA of the CDR3 is TGTGCCAGCAGCCTAAGATGGGACTACCCCTACGAGCAGTACTTC. The genes are TRBV7-2 and TRBJ2-7, with TRBD2 matching over 7 bases. The junction had 9 bases not matched to a gene; V was cut back by 5 bases and J by 2 bases. CDR1 and CDR2 from the germline V gene are SGHTA and FQGNSA. CDR3 size: 15 residues.

Regarding this clonotype: A read error may account for a junction end that differs from germline. The chain uses TRBV12-3 or TRBV12-4 and TRBJ1-2, with D possibly matching TRBD1 (5 bases). CDR3 length: 13 amino acids. The CDR3 loop reads CASSFDSFYGFTF. DNA for the CDR3: TGTGCCAGCAGCTTTGACAGTTTCTATGGCTTCACCTTC.

This clonotype was observed many times. The rearrangement joins TRBV11-2 to TRBJ2-5; TRBD2 matches at 7 bases. V trimming: 0 bases; J trimming: 6 bases; junction bases outside the gene matches: 19. The CDR3 loop spans 19 amino acids. Germline CDR1 SGHAT, CDR2 FQNNGV. DNA for the CDR3: TGTGCCAGCAGCTTAGATTTTTCTGGCGGGAGAGCTGCCGCCCAGACCCAGTACTTC. Translating gives CASSLDFSGGRAAAQTQYF.

This clonotype has a count of ten or more. The V gene is TRBV21-1, the J gene TRBJ2-1; TRBD1 is the table's D call, not checked against the DNA. TRBV21-1 is listed as a pseudogene. The CDR3 has 17 residues. CDR3 amino acids: CASSPLRALGQHNEQFF. Here the CDR3 DNA reads TGTGCCAGCAGCCCCCTTCGGGCTCTAGGCCAACACAATGAGCAGTTCTTC.

The chain couples TRBV6-1 to TRBJ2-3; 10 bases align to TRBD2. The CDR3 runs to 13 residues. The germline V gene encodes CDR1 MNHNS and CDR2 SASEGT. The ends lost 6 bases at V and 7 bases at J; junction bases unmatched: 4. CDR3 in DNA: TGTGCCAGCAGCCGGACTAGCGGCAATACGCAGTATTTT. Translated: CASSRTSGNTQYF.

This clonotype was seen a handful of times. The rearrangement uses TRBV25-1 and TRBJ2-7; D gene ambiguous. Trimming shortened V by 4 bases and J by 3 bases, and 7 bases separated the two germline ends. The CDR3 spans 12 residues. Germline CDR1 reads MGHDK; CDR2 reads SYGVNS. DNA for the CDR3: TGTGCCAGCAGTGGGCTAGGCTACGAGCAGTACTTC. Translated, it gives CASSGLGYEQYF.

V gene TRBV7-2 combines with J gene TRBJ2-3, with TRBD2 identical over 8 bases. This CDR3 has 17 residues. V shed 5 bases, J shed 6 bases, and the junction held 16 bases outside the gene matches. CDR1 is SGHTA, CDR2 FQGNSA, per germline. This CDR3 is CASSMIPGTRLLDTQYF. The CDR3 region has the DNA TGTGCCAGCAGCATGATACCCGGGACTAGGCTGTTGGATACGCAGTATTTT.

This clonotype has ten or more counts. The gene calls are TRBV2 and TRBJ2-1, with 11 bases identical to TRBD2. The germline gives CDR1 SNHLY, CDR2 FYNNEI. The CDR3 is 13 amino acids. V shed 8 bases, J shed 10 bases, and the junction held 7 bases outside the gene matches. The CDR3 loop is CASGTSGTREQFF. As DNA, the CDR3 is TGTGCCAGCGGGACTAGCGGAACCCGGGAGCAGTTCTTC.

V is TRBV12-3 or TRBV12-4 and J is TRBJ1-3; D is uncertain. Trimming shortened V by 5 bases and J by 0 bases, and 8 bases separated the two germline ends. There are 14 residues in the CDR3. The DNA of the CDR3 is TGTGCCAGCAGTCCGCAGCGCTCTGGAAACACCATATATTTT. Translation gives CASSPQRSGNTIYF.

This clonotype was seen a few times. V and J are TRBV20-1 and TRBJ2-3; D possibly corresponds to TRBD2 (5 bases). The CDR3 sequence is 15 residues long. V lost 6 bases and J 2 bases, leaving 18 bases between the germline ends. Per germline, CDR1 DFQATT and CDR2 SNEGSKA (reference sequence). In nucleotides, the CDR3 is TGCAGTGCACCCGAGCGGACTCCCAACACAGATACGCAGTATTTT. The encoded protein is CSAPERTPNTDTQYF.

This clonotype was seen only a few times. The chain carries TRBV5-5 and TRBJ2-1, with 8 bases fitting TRBD2. The germline gives CDR1 SGHKS, CDR2 YYEKEE (reference sequence). The junction had 11 bases not matched to a gene; V was cut back by 4 bases and J by 2 bases. This CDR3 has 17 residues. The DNA of the CDR3 is TGTGCCAGCAGCCCTGGCCCAGCGGGAGACACCTACAATGAGCAGTTCTTC. This codes for CASSPGPAGDTYNEQFF.

The table lists this clonotype with many counts. The rearrangement uses TRBV5-1 and TRBJ2-5, with D perhaps TRBD1 (6 bases). The length of the CDR3 is 14 residues. Germline V CDR1 and CDR2: SGHRS, YFSETQ. The ends were cut back, 3 bases at V and 1 base at J, with 10 bases in the middle. CDR3 residues: CASSSGQIQETQYF. DNA for the CDR3: TGCGCCAGCAGCTCAGGACAGATCCAAGAGACCCAGTACTTC.

This clonotype was counted at least ten times. The rearrangement joins TRBV12-3 or TRBV12-4 to TRBJ2-1; D not resolved. V was cut by 6 bases and J by 0 bases, with 9 bases left in between. This CDR3 comprises 14 residues. CDR3 loop: CASREALSYNEQFF. The DNA of the CDR3 is TGTGCCAGCAGGGAAGCCCTCTCCTACAATGAGCAGTTCTTC.

V gene TRBV18 combines with J gene TRBJ1-5; the match to TRBD1 covers 7 bases. Losses at the gene ends were 5 bases for V and 2 bases for J; bases not matched to a gene: 9. Germline CDR1 and CDR2: KGHSH and LQKENI. This CDR3 has 16 residues. CDR3 in DNA: TGTGCCAGCTCAGACGGGACAGTAGGGCGCAATCAGCCCCAGCATTTT. This codes for CASSDGTVGRNQPQHF.